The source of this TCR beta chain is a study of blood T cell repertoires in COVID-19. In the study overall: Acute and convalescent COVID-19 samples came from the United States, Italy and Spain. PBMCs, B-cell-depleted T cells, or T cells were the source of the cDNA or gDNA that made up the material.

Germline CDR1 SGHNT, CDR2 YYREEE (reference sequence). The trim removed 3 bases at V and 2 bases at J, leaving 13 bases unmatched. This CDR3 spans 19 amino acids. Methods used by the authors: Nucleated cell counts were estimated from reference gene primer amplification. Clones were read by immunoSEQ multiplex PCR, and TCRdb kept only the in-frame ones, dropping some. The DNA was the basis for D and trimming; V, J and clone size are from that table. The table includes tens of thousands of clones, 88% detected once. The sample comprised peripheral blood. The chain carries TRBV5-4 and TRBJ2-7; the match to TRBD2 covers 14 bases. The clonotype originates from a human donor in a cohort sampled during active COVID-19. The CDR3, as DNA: TGTGCCAGCAGCTCCCGGGACAGGGGGACTAGCGGGGGACCCTACGAGCAGTACTTC. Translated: CASSSRDRGTSGGPYEQYF.